A single sample is the source of the 9 T cell receptor beta chains below, sequenced in a study of blood T cell repertoires in COVID-19. TCRdb keeps only in-frame clones here, not all; method: immunoSEQ multiplex PCR. The sample yields approximately 160,000 clones, 80% to 85% seen once. The sample comprised peripheral blood. The receptor set was obtained from a woman aged 55-70 years with acute or convalescent COVID-19.

The chain has TRBV19 and TRBJ1-5, with D hard to call. Germline CDR1 LNHDA, CDR2 SQIVND (reference sequence). The CDR3 is 15 residues long. Trimming pared 3 bases from V and 5 bases from J, leaving 14 bases between. This chain's CDR3 is CASSINIRRDQPQHF. The CDR3 DNA follows: TGTGCCAGTAGTATTAACATTCGGAGGGATCAGCCCCAGCATTTT.

This clone appeared many times. The V gene is TRBV6-2 or TRBV6-3, the J gene TRBJ2-1; D is ambiguous. V lost 6 bases, J lost 6 bases, and 18 bases lay in between. The CDR3 has 15 residues. Per germline, CDR1 MNHEY and CDR2 SVGEGT. CDR3: CASSPLTSPGNEQFF. Written as DNA, the CDR3 is TGTGCCAGCAGCCCCCTAACCTCCCCGGGCAATGAGCAGTTCTTC.

This clone was recorded once. The chain combines TRBV14 with TRBJ2-5; no definite D call. Per the germline V gene, CDR1 is SGHDN and CDR2 is FVKESK. Trimming cost V 5 bases and J 4 bases, with 17 bases left between them. This CDR3 spans 15 amino acids. CDR3 sequence (DNA): TGTGCCAGCAGCTTCCCCCCCCGCTACCCAGAGACCCAGTACTTC. Its translation is CASSFPPRYPETQYF.

The rearrangement links TRBV6-1 to TRBJ1-2, with TRBD1 as a possible D gene (6 bases). The germline V and J ends were trimmed by 2 bases and 2 bases, with 12 bases remaining between them. CDR3 size: 15 residues. Germline CDR1 and CDR2: MNHNS and SASEGT. CDR3 sequence reads: CASSERQVVNYGYTF. CDR3 nucleotide sequence: TGTGCCAGCAGTGAACGACAGGTGGTGAACTATGGCTACACCTTC.

The CDR3 region has the DNA TGTGCCAGCAGTACCACAGGGTACGAGCAGTACTTC. Translation gives CASSTTGYEQYF. The chain is built from TRBV6-2 or TRBV6-3 and TRBJ2-7; maybe TRBD1 (6 bases). Germline V gives CDR1 MNHEY, CDR2 SVGEGT. V dropped 5 bases and J dropped 4 bases, with 9 bases sitting between them. The CDR3 is 12 residues long.

CDR3 nucleotides: TGTGCCTGGGGGACAGCCTACGAGCAGTACTTC. As protein: CAWGTAYEQYF. The chain uses TRBV30 and TRBJ2-7; TRBD1 aligns across 7 bases. Per the germline V gene, CDR1 is GTSNPN and CDR2 is SVGIG (reference sequence). This CDR3 has 11 amino acids. The V gene end was trimmed by 5 bases and the J gene end by 2 bases; junction bases not matched to a gene: 0.

This rearrangement joins TRBV7-8 to TRBJ1-3; D remains unclear. The CDR3 consists of 15 residues. CDR1 is SGHVS and CDR2 is FQNEAQ in the germline V gene. The V gene lost 2 bases and the J gene lost 4 bases, with 12 bases spanning the gap. CDR3 nucleotide sequence: TGTGCCAGCAGCTTAACAGAGCTCGAGGGAAACACCATATATTTT. Amino acid sequence: CASSLTELEGNTIYF. Based on the CDR3 plus reference TRBV7-8 and TRBJ1-3, the full variable domain is GAGVSQSPRYKVAKRGQDVALRCDPISGHVSLFWYQQALGQGPEFLTYFQNEAQLDKSGLPSDRFFAERPEGSVSTLKIQRTQQEDSAVYLCASSLTELEGNTIYFGEGSWLTVV.

V and J are TRBV6-2 or TRBV6-3 and TRBJ2-7; TRBD1 agrees at 7 bases. CDR1 is MNHEY and CDR2 is SVGEGT in the germline V gene. V trimming: 6 bases; J trimming: 0 bases; junction bases outside the gene matches: 5. This CDR3 comprises 14 residues. The CDR3 reads CASSQTGSSYEQYF. Written as DNA, the CDR3 is TGTGCCAGCAGCCAGACAGGGAGCTCCTACGAGCAGTACTTC.

This chain connects TRBV7-2 to TRBJ2-7, with 7 nucleotides matching TRBD1. The CDR3 is 15 residues long. The germline gives CDR1 SGHTA, CDR2 FQGNSA. The ends lost 5 bases at V and 3 bases at J; junction bases unmatched: 10. DNA for the CDR3: TGTGCCAGCAGCCCTGGACAGGCTCTCTTCTACGAGCAGTACTTC. This gives the protein CASSPGQALFYEQYF.